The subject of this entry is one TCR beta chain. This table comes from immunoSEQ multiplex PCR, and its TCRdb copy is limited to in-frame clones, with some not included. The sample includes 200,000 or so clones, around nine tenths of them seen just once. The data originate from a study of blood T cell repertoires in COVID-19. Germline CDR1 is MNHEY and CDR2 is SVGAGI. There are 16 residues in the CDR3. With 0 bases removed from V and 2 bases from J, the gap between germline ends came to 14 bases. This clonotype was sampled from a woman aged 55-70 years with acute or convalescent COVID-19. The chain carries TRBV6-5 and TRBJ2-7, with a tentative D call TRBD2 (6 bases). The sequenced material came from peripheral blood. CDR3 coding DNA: TGTGCCAGCAGTTACTCGATGGCCGGGAGCCCCTACGAGCAGTACTTC. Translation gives CASSYSMAGSPYEQYF.